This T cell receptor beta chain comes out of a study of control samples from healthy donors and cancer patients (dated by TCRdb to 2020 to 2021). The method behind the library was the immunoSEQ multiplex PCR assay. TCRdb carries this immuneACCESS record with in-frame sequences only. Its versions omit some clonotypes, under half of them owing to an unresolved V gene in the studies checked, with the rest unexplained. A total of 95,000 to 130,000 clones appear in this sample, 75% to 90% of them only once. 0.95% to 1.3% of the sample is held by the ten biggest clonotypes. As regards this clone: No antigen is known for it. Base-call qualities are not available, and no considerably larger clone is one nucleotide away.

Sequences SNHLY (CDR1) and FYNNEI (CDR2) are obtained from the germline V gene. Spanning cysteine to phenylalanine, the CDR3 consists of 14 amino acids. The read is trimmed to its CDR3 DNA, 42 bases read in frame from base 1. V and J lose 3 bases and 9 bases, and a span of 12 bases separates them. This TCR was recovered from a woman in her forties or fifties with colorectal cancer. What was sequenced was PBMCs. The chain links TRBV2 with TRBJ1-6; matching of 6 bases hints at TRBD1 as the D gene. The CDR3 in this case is CASSDGRGPSPLHF. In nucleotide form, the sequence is TGTGCCAGCAGTGACGGCAGGGGTCCTTCACCCCTCCACTTT.